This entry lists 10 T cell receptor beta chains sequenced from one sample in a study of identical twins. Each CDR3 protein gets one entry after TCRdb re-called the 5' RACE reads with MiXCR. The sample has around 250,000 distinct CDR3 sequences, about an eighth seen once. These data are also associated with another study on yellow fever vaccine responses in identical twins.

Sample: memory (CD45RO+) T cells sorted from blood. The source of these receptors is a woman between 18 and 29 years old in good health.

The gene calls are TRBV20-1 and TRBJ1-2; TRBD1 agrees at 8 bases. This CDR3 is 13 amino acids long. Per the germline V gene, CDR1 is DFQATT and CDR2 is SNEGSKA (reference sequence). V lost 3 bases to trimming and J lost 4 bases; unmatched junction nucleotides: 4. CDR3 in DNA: TGCAGTGCTAGGGACAGGGCAGGCTATGGCTACACCTTC. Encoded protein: CSARDRAGYGYTF.

The CDR3: CASSQTSGGSGAGELFF. CDR3 nucleotide sequence: TGTGCCAGCAGCCAGACTAGCGGGGGCTCTGGGGCCGGGGAGCTGTTTTTT. This chain uses TRBV6-2 or TRBV6-3 with TRBJ2-2; 12 bases agree with TRBD2. This CDR3 spans 17 amino acids. The V segment lost 6 bases and the J segment 6 bases; nucleotides outside the gene matches: 11. CDR1 is MNHEY, CDR2 SVGEGT, per germline.

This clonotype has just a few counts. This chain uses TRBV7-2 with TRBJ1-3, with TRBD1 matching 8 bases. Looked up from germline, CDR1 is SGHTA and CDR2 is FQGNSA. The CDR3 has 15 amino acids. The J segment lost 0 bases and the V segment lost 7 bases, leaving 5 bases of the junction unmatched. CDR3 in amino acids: CASILGQDSGNTIYF. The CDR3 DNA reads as TGTGCCAGCATATTGGGACAGGACTCTGGAAACACCATATATTTT.

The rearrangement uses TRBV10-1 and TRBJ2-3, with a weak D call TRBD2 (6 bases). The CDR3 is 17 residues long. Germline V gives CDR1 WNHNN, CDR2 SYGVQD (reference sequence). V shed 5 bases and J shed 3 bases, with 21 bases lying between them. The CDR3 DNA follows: TGCGCCAGCAGTCCGCCGGGAGCAGGGAAGGCGACAGATACGCAGTATTTT. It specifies CASSPPGAGKATDTQYF.

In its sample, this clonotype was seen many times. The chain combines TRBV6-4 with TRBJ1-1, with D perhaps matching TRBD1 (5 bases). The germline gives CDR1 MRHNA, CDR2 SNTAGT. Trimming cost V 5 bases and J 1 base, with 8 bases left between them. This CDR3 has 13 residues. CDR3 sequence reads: CASSFDRNTEAFF. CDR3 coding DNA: TGTGCCAGCAGTTTCGACAGGAACACTGAAGCTTTCTTT.

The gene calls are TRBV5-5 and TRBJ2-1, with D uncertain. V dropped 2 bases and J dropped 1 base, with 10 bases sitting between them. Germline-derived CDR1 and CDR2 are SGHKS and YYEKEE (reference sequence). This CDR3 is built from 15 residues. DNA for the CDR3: TGTGCCAGCAGCTTCGGGCTCCTATCCTACAATGAGCAGTTCTTC. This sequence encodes CASSFGLLSYNEQFF.

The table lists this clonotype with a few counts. The CDR3 DNA reads as TGTGCCAGCTCTACGGGATCTAGCGGGGGGGCAAATGAGCAGTTCTTC. Protein sequence: CASSTGSSGGANEQFF. The rearrangement uses TRBV18 and TRBJ2-1, with 12 bases aligning to TRBD2. CDR1 is KGHSH and CDR2 is LQKENI in the germline V gene. J gave up 7 bases and V 6 bases, and 10 bases lay outside the gene matches. The CDR3 consists of 16 residues.

The CDR3: CSARDRMHRDYGYTF. CDR3 in DNA: TGCAGTGCTAGAGATCGTATGCATCGGGACTATGGCTACACCTTC. V and J are TRBV20-1 and TRBJ1-2, with no clear D. The ends were cut back, 0 bases at V and 3 bases at J, with 14 bases in the middle. The germline V gene encodes CDR1 DFQATT and CDR2 SNEGSKA (reference sequence). The CDR3 length is 15 residues.

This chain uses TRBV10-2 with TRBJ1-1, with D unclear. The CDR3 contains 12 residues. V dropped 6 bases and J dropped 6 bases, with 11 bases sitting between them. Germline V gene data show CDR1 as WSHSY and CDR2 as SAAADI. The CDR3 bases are TGCGCCAGCAGGGAAAAGAGGGCTGAAGCTTTCTTT. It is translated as CASREKRAEAFF.

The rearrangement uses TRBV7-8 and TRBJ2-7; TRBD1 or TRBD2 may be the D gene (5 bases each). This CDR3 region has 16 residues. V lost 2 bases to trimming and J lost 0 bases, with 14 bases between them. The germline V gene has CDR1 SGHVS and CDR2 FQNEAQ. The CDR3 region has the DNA TGTGCCAGCAGCTTACCCGGGACCGTCAGCTCCTACGAGCAGTACTTC. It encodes CASSLPGTVSSYEQYF.